The rows below give T cell receptor beta chains drawn from one sample of a study of T cells in localized non-small cell lung cancer. Method: immunoSEQ multiplex PCR; TCRdb's copy keeps in-frame clones and lacks some. The sample holds roughly 27,000 clones, 80% to 95% seen once. The input for sequencing was peripheral blood, taken before any cancer treatment. The source is a woman between 35 and 70 years old with stage I lung adenocarcinoma. Both conserved end residues are part of each CDR3. D genes are given only for firm matches. Clone sizes are given selectively: once, few, many, or a class where the clone is expanded.

v_gene,abundance,d_gene,j_gene,CDR3nt,CDR3aa
TRBV6-4,-,-,TRBJ1-1,TGTGCCAGCAGTGACTCGCCGGGATCATCTACTGAAGCTTTCTTT,CASSDSPGSSTEAFF
TRBV19,-,TRBD1,TRBJ1-2,TGTGCCAGTGGACAGGGGTATGGCTACACCTTC,CASGQGYGYTF
TRBV7-8,-,-,TRBJ2-7,TGTGCCAGCAGCGTCATCCAAACCAAAGGCTACGAGCAGTACTTC,CASSVIQTKGYEQYF
TRBV18,-,-,TRBJ1-1,TGTGCCAGCTCACCACCGGCAGCCCTGAACACTGAAGCTTTCTTT,CASSPPAALNTEAFF
TRBV7-2,-,TRBD2,TRBJ2-7,TGTGCCAGCAGCTCACCTACTAGCGGGAGGGCCTACGAGCAGTACTTC,CASSSPTSGRAYEQYF
TRBV19,once,-,TRBJ2-7,TGTGCCAGTAGTATCAGGGGGGTGGGCAGACAAGCCTACGAGCAGTACTTC,CASSIRGVGRQAYEQYF
TRBV7-2,-,TRBD1,TRBJ2-1,TGTGCCAGCAGCTTAGGACAGGGGGCATACAATGAGCAGTTCTTC,CASSLGQGAYNEQFF
TRBV29-1,-,TRBD1,TRBJ2-7,TGCAGCGCCATTGGGGGAACAGGGGGCCTCTACGAGCAGTACTTC,CSAIGGTGGLYEQYF
TRBV6-5,once,TRBD2,TRBJ2-7,TGTGCCAGCAGACAAACTAGCGGGTCGGCCGAGCAGTACTTC,CASRQTSGSAEQYF
TRBV5-8,-,-,TRBJ2-2,TGTGCCAGCAGCCCCGGCCAGGGAGGGAACACCGGGGAGCTGTTTTTT,CASSPGQGGNTGELFF
TRBV9,-,TRBD1,TRBJ2-1,TGTGCCAGCAGCGTAATGAAGGGACAGGGGTCCTACAATGAGCAGTTCTTC,CASSVMKGQGSYNEQFF
TRBV4-3,-,TRBD1,TRBJ2-7,TGCGCCAGCAGCCGGGGACAGGGTGGGGACGAGCAGTACTTC,CASSRGQGGDEQYF
TRBV19,-,-,TRBJ1-1,TGTGCCAGTAGTCGACAGGAGCGCACTGAAGCTTTCTTT,CASSRQERTEAFF
TRBV19,-,-,TRBJ2-3,TGTGCCAGTGATCTAGACGGAAGCACAGATACGCAGTATTTT,CASDLDGSTDTQYF
TRBV7-9,-,-,TRBJ1-3,TGTGCCAGCAGCCGACCCCGGGAGTACGGAAACACCATATATTTT,CASSRPREYGNTIYF
TRBV11-3,-,TRBD1,TRBJ2-3,TGTGCCAGCAGCGACCGGACAGGGCCAGATACGCAGTATTTT,CASSDRTGPDTQYF
TRBV10-1,-,TRBD1,TRBJ2-5,TGCGCCAGCGACTCGGGACAGAGACTCCTCTCAGGGACCCAGTACTTC,CASDSGQRLLSGTQYF
TRBV29-1,-,TRBD2,TRBJ2-5,TGCAGCGTTTCATCTAGCGGGGGGTCTGAGACCCAGTACTTC,CSVSSSGGSETQYF
TRBV11-2,once,TRBD2,TRBJ2-1,TGTGCCAGCAGCTTCTGGGCGGGAGGGGAATATGAGCAGTTCTTC,CASSFWAGGEYEQFF
TRBV9,-,TRBD2,TRBJ2-7,TGTGCCAGCAGCGCGGGGGAGGGGTTAGCTCGTTACGAGCAGTACTTC,CASSAGEGLARYEQYF
TRBV6-1,-,TRBD2,TRBJ2-3,TGTGCCAGCAGTGAACTAGCGGGGGGGCTAGATACGCAGTATTTT,CASSELAGGLDTQYF
TRBV4-3,-,-,TRBJ2-2,TGCGCCAGCAGCCAAGATGGAAACACCGGGGAGCTGTTTTTT,CASSQDGNTGELFF
TRBV7-9,-,-,TRBJ1-2,TGTGCCAGCAGCTTTGAAACAGCATATGGCTACACCTTC,CASSFETAYGYTF
TRBV4-3,-,TRBD1,TRBJ1-2,TGCGCCAGCAGCCAAGAGGCCAGGGGGTATGGCTACACCTTC,CASSQEARGYGYTF
TRBV2,once,-,TRBJ1-1,TGTGCCAGCAGTGAAGAACTGAACACTGAAGCTTTCTTT,CASSEELNTEAFF
TRBV5-5,-,-,TRBJ1-5,TGTGCCAGCAGCTTGTGGGGCAGCAATCAGCCCCAGCATTTT,CASSLWGSNQPQHF
TRBV7-9,-,-,TRBJ2-3,TGTGCCAGCAGCCCTACCACAGATACGCAGTATTTT,CASSPTTDTQYF
TRBV19,-,-,TRBJ1-1,TGTGCCAGTAGTATAGGCCGGGGCCGTGAAGCTTTCTTT,CASSIGRGREAFF
TRBV18,-,TRBD1,TRBJ1-1,TGTGCCAGCTCACCACCGGGGGACAGGGCGAACACTGAAGCTTTCTTT,CASSPPGDRANTEAFF
TRBV12-5,-,-,TRBJ1-5,TGTGCTAGTGGTTTGGGCCTCGATCAGCCCCAGCATTTT,CASGLGLDQPQHF
TRBV15,-,TRBD1,TRBJ2-2,TGTGCCACCAGAGGACAGGTTCTAACCGGGGAGCTGTTTTTT,CATRGQVLTGELFF
TRBV5-8,few,-,TRBJ2-3,TGTGCCAGCAGCTCTCGGGCAGATACGCAGTATTTT,CASSSRADTQYF
TRBV9,-,-,TRBJ2-6,TGTGCCAGCAGCGCCCTCCGGTCTGGGGCCAACGTCCTGACTTTC,CASSALRSGANVLTF
TRBV5-4,-,-,TRBJ2-5,TGTGCCAGCAGCTTGGGAGGTCGGGAGACCCAGTACTTC,CASSLGGRETQYF
TRBV7-2,-,-,TRBJ1-5,TGTGCCAGCAGCCCCGGACTGATCAATCAGCCCCAGCATTTT,CASSPGLINQPQHF
TRBV5-6,-,-,TRBJ2-7,TGTGCCAGCAGCTTGGGGCAGGGGTTAACCTACGAGCAGTACTTC,CASSLGQGLTYEQYF
TRBV11-2,-,TRBD1,TRBJ1-2,TGTGCCAGCAGCTTGAGGACAGGGGGATATGGCTACACCTTC,CASSLRTGGYGYTF
TRBV11-2,-,-,TRBJ1-6,TGTGCCAGCAGCTTAGCTTTGGGGGATAATTCACCCCTCCACTTT,CASSLALGDNSPLHF
TRBV27,-,-,TRBJ2-4,TGTGCCAGCAGTTTACGGGGGTCGAGGGGCATTCAGTACTTC,CASSLRGSRGIQYF
TRBV11-2,-,-,TRBJ2-7,TGTGCCAGCAGCTTCTCACGAGGCTCCTACGAGCAGTACTTC,CASSFSRGSYEQYF
TRBV19,-,TRBD1,TRBJ2-1,TGTGCCAGTAGTATAGGTCTACAGGGGCCCTACAATGAGCAGTTCTTC,CASSIGLQGPYNEQFF
TRBV6-1,-,-,TRBJ1-4,TGTGCCAGCAGTACCCCGGGGGTGAACGAAAAACTGTTTTTT,CASSTPGVNEKLFF
TRBV28,-,TRBD1,TRBJ1-4,TGTGCCAGCAGTCCGCCGACAGGGGAGTCTGAAAAACTGTTTTTT,CASSPPTGESEKLFF
TRBV13,-,TRBD2,TRBJ2-3,TGTGCCAGCAGCCTAGGACTAGCGGGAGCGGGGCATACGCAGTATTTT,CASSLGLAGAGHTQYF